The clone carrying this T cell receptor (beta chain) was picked up a small number of times. The record originates from a study of blood T cell repertoires in COVID-19. Methods used by the authors: Amplification of reference gene primers was used by the study to estimate nucleated cell counts. The table came from immunoSEQ multiplex PCR; TCRdb's copy has only in-frame clones and leaves some out. Clone size and V and J calls were adopted from that table, with D and trimming inferred from the DNA. Of some 190,000 clones in the sample, around 80% were seen once. The length of the CDR3 is 15 residues. Germline CDR1 and CDR2: KGHSH and LQKENI. Trimming removed 3 bases from V and 4 bases from J, with 13 bases in between.

This clonotype was sampled from a man between 60 and 70 years old with acute or convalescent COVID-19. This chain connects TRBV18 to TRBJ1-3; the D is unclear. The sample consisted of peripheral blood. Written as DNA, the CDR3 is TGTGCCAGCTCACCTCCCCCGGGTTACGGAAACACCATATATTTT. This sequence encodes CASSPPPGYGNTIYF.